This entry is about one T cell receptor beta chain. Its matching antigen is unknown. This specimen comes from a study of shared clonotypes between healthy human individuals. General study points: The represented genetic and exposure-history diversity was limited by the small number of donors.

The CDR3 runs 15 residues. The V gene's germline CDR1 is SGHAT and CDR2 FQNNGV. V shed 1 base, J shed 3 bases, and the junction held 4 bases outside the gene matches. Deep level was the assay's run setting. In the study's own analysis: In the immunoSEQ data, sequences were junction-only and lacked quality scores, so filtering differed. The assay was immunoSEQ multiplex PCR, and TCRdb's table has in-frame clones only and misses some. V and J calls and clone size are given by that table; D and trimming were obtained from the DNA. Of approximately 500,000 clones listed, 81% are singletons. This receptor was identified in a woman in her thirties or forties in good health. Some clones in this sample may be carry-over from other donors' samples. The sample consisted of PBMCs. J is TRBJ2-7 and V is TRBV11-2, with TRBD2 matching over 9 bases. In nucleotides, the CDR3 is TGTGCCAGCAGCTTAGGACTAGCGGCGAACTACGAGCAGTACTTC. Translating it yields CASSLGLAANYEQYF.